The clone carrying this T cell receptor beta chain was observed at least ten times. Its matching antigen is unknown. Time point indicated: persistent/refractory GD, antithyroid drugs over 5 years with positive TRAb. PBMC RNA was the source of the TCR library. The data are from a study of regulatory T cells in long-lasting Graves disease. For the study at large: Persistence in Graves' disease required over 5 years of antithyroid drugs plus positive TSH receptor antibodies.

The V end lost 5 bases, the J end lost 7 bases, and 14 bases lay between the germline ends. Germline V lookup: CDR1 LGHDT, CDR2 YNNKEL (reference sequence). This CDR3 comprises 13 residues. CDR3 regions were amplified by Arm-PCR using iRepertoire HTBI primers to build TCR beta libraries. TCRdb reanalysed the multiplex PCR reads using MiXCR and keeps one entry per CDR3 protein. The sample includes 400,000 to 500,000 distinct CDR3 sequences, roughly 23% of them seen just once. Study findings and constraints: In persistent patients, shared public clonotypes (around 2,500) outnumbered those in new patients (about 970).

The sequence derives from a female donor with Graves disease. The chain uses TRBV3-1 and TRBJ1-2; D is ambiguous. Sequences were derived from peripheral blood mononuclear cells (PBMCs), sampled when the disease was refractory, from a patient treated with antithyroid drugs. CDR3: CASSSFLASGYTF. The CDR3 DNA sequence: TGTGCCAGCAGCTCGTTTTTAGCGAGTGGCTACACCTTC.